The 10 T cell receptor beta chains given below trace back to one sample, sequenced in a study of radiotherapy plus CTLA-4 blockade in lung cancer. The method was immunoSEQ multiplex PCR; TCRdb's version includes in-frame clones alone and lacks a portion of them. The sample comprises 130,000 or so clones, about nine tenths of which are singletons, and over 6% rests with the top ten. The starting material was peripheral blood, obtained from a patient treated with radiotherapy plus ipilimumab. These receptors were collected from a human donor with non-small cell lung cancer that progressed on radiotherapy plus ipilimumab.

V is TRBV28 and J is TRBJ2-1; no clear D. This CDR3 contains 13 residues. CDR1 is MDHEN, CDR2 SYDVKM, per germline. V gave up 8 bases and J gave up 4 bases, with 12 bases separating them. The CDR3: CASRQFRYNEQFF. CDR3 DNA sequence: TGTGCCAGCCGTCAGTTTAGGTACAATGAGCAGTTCTTC.

The chain uses TRBV5-1 and TRBJ2-1; D ambiguous. Trimming pared 1 base from V and 2 bases from J, leaving 7 bases between. Germline assignment: CDR1 SGHRS and CDR2 YFSETQ. The CDR3 extends over 14 amino acids. The CDR3 sequence is CASSLITAYNEQFF. CDR3 nucleotide sequence: TGCGCCAGCAGCTTGATAACAGCCTACAATGAGCAGTTCTTC. The whole variable domain, remainder taken from reference TRBV5-1 and TRBJ2-1, is KAGVTQTPRYLIKTRGQQVTLSCSPISGHRSVSWYQQTPGQGLQFLFEYFSETQRNKGNFPGRFSGRQFSNSRSEMNVSTLELGDSALYLCASSLITAYNEQFFGPGTRLTVL.

The chain carries TRBV29-1 and TRBJ1-2; unclear D gene. Trimming removed 6 bases at V and 2 bases at J, with 7 bases between. This CDR3 has 11 residues. Germline-derived CDR1 and CDR2 are SQVTM and ANQGSEA. The CDR3 protein is CSVRLNYGYTF. CDR3 nucleotide sequence: TGCAGCGTCCGTCTGAACTATGGCTACACCTTC.

The chain uses TRBV18 and TRBJ2-1; D is unresolved. The CDR3 extends over 12 amino acids. Germline V gene sequence: CDR1 KGHSH, CDR2 LQKENI. The V end lost 5 bases, the J end lost 7 bases, and 9 bases lay between the germline ends. CDR3 in amino acids: CASSVKGNEQFF. CDR3 bases: TGTGCCAGCTCAGTGAAAGGGAATGAGCAGTTCTTC.

The chain has TRBV11-2 and TRBJ2-1; 10 positions match TRBD2. Germline trimming cut 3 bases from V and 2 bases from J; bases unmatched to any gene: 4. Per the germline V gene, CDR1 is SGHAT and CDR2 is FQNNGV. The CDR3 loop spans 16 amino acids. DNA of the CDR3: TGTGCCAGCAGCTTGCTTAGCGGGAGGACCTACAATGAGCAGTTCTTC. Translated: CASSLLSGRTYNEQFF. Based on the CDR3 plus reference TRBV11-2 and TRBJ2-1, the full variable domain is EAGVAQSPRYKIIEKRQSVAFWCNPISGHATLYWYQQILGQGPKLLIQFQNNGVVDDSQLPKDRFSAERLKGVDSTLKIQPAKLEDSAVYLCASSLLSGRTYNEQFFGPGTRLTVL.

This clone was seen just once. The chain employs TRBV5-1 and TRBJ2-3; D gene uncertain. Germline V gives CDR1 SGHRS, CDR2 YFSETQ. Trimming cost V 0 bases and J 1 base, with 15 bases left between them. The CDR3 length is 17 residues. Here the CDR3 reads CASSLVGSVFRTDTQYF. The CDR3 nucleotides read TGCGCCAGCAGCTTGGTAGGTTCGGTGTTCCGCACAGATACGCAGTATTTT.

The J gene is TRBJ2-7, the V gene TRBV19; D unresolved. V lost 6 bases to trimming and J lost 3 bases, with 12 bases between them. There are 13 residues in the CDR3. CDR1 LNHDA and CDR2 SQIVND come from the germline V gene (reference sequence). The CDR3 protein is CASRGNKGYEQYF. The DNA for the CDR3 is TGTGCCAGTAGGGGCAACAAGGGCTACGAGCAGTACTTC.

The V gene is TRBV6-5, the J gene TRBJ1-1; no firm D call. The CDR3 covers 14 residues. V lost 8 bases, J lost 0 bases, and 13 bases lay in between. From germline, CDR1 is MNHEY and CDR2 SVGAGI. CDR3 amino acids: CASRASTLNTEAFF. The CDR3 nucleotides are TGTGCCAGCCGGGCCTCTACCTTGAACACTGAAGCTTTCTTT.

The rearrangement links TRBV5-1 to TRBJ1-1; D is undetermined. Between the trimmed V and J ends, which lost 0 bases and 9 bases, there was a span of 12 bases. Germline V gene lookup returns CDR1 SGHRS and CDR2 YFSETQ. This CDR3 has 13 residues. The CDR3 spells CASSLGDPLQAFF. The CDR3 coding sequence is TGCGCCAGCAGCTTGGGTGACCCCCTACAAGCTTTCTTT.

The chain carries TRBV29-1 and TRBJ2-3; 7 nucleotides line up with TRBD2. V lost 0 bases to trimming and J lost 2 bases; unmatched junction nucleotides: 8. CDR3 length: 16 amino acids. Germline CDR1 and CDR2: SQVTM and ANQGSEA. The CDR3 nucleotides read TGCAGCGTTGAAGATCGGGCTAGCGGTATCACAGATACGCAGTATTTT. This codes for CSVEDRASGITDTQYF.